These 21 T cell receptor beta chains share one sample of origin, sequenced in a study of cytomegalovirus exposure and HLA in healthy donors. 60 Vbeta and 13 Jbeta primers were used in PCR. Sequencing used immunoSEQ multiplex PCR; TCRdb keeps in-frame clones, though not all of them. Among almost 65,000 clones listed, about three quarters were seen once. Sequencing was performed on PBMCs. All receptors come from a male donor in good health and CMV-seropositive.

The rearrangement links TRBV4-1 to TRBJ1-2; D perhaps matches TRBD1 (5 bases). Trimming removed 2 bases from V and 3 bases from J, with 13 bases in between. The germline CDR1 and CDR2 sequences are MGHRA and YSYEKL. CDR3 length: 15 residues. CDR3 region: CASSQSPREDYGYTF. The CDR3 DNA reads TGCGCCAGCAGCCAATCCCCCAGGGAGGACTATGGCTACACCTTC.

V and J are TRBV5-1 and TRBJ2-7, with D tentatively TRBD2 (7 bases). The CDR3 is 15 residues long. With 0 bases removed from V and 2 bases from J, the gap between germline ends came to 12 bases. The germline gives CDR1 SGHRS, CDR2 YFSETQ. The CDR3 region is CASSLAAGATYEQYF. The CDR3, as DNA: TGCGCCAGCAGCTTGGCTGCGGGGGCTACCTACGAGCAGTACTTC.

The gene calls are TRBV9 and TRBJ1-2, with TRBD1 identical over 8 bases. J lost 2 bases, V lost 4 bases, and 7 bases had no gene match. Germline values: CDR1 SGDLS, CDR2 YYNGEE. CDR3 length: 15 residues. CDR3 loop: CASSPRQGINYGYTF. CDR3 sequence (DNA): TGTGCCAGCAGCCCCCGACAGGGGATAAACTATGGCTACACCTTC.

The chain is built from TRBV5-6 and TRBJ1-2; possible D gene TRBD1, 5 bases. V was cut by 1 base and J by 8 bases, with 18 bases left in between. This CDR3 comprises 15 residues. Germline loops: CDR1 SGHDT, CDR2 YYEEEE. CDR3 amino acids: CASSLSSLGGEGYTF. As DNA, the CDR3 is TGTGCCAGCAGCTTGAGTTCGTTGGGGGGTGAGGGCTACACCTTC.

The table lists this clone with a count of one. The chain employs TRBV7-9 and TRBJ1-6; 8 nucleotides line up with TRBD1. Germline CDR1 reads SEHNR; CDR2 reads FQNEAQ (reference sequence). The CDR3 runs to 14 residues. The junction had 3 bases not matched to a gene; V was cut back by 4 bases and J by 7 bases. CDR3 sequence reads: CASSWGQENSPLHF. CDR3 coding DNA: TGTGCCAGCAGCTGGGGACAGGAAAATTCACCCCTCCACTTT. The entire variable domain, with the rest obtained from reference TRBV7-9 and TRBJ1-6, is as follows: DTGVSQNPRHKITKRGQNVTFRCDPISEHNRLYWYRQTLGQGPEFLTYFQNEAQLEKSRLLSDRFSAERPKGSFSTLEIQRTEQGDSAMYLCASSWGQENSPLHFGNGTRLTVT.

The chain recombines TRBV5-1 with TRBJ2-1; TRBD2 aligns across 11 bases. The CDR3 runs to 17 residues. Germline CDR1 is SGHRS and CDR2 is YFSETQ. The V gene end was trimmed by 0 bases and the J gene end by 4 bases; junction bases not matched to a gene: 6. The CDR3 region is CASSLAPLAGGYNEQFF. In nucleotides, the CDR3 is TGCGCCAGCAGCTTGGCACCCCTAGCGGGGGGTTACAATGAGCAGTTCTTC.

This chain connects TRBV25-1 to TRBJ2-7; tentative D call: TRBD2 (6 bases). The CDR3 loop spans 13 amino acids. The germline CDR1 and CDR2 sequences are MGHDK and SYGVNS. V shed 3 bases and J shed 7 bases, with 13 bases lying between them. The CDR3, as DNA: TGTGCCAGCAGTGATCGCGGGGCACGAGAGCAGTACTTC. This translates into CASSDRGAREQYF.

In its sample, this clone was seen once. The chain joins TRBV28 to TRBJ1-1, with 7 positions matching TRBD1. Germline V lookup: CDR1 MDHEN, CDR2 SYDVKM. The CDR3 is 15 amino acids. Trimming took 3 bases from V and 7 from J; bases not matched to a gene: 11. CDR3 coding DNA: TGTGCCAGCAGTTTGGGTGGCTCGACAGGGTGTGAAGCTTTCTTT. This codes for CASSLGGSTGCEAFF.

V is TRBV27 and J is TRBJ1-4; tentatively, D is TRBD1 (6 bases). The germline V gene encodes CDR1 MNHEY and CDR2 SMNVEV (reference sequence). The CDR3 length is 17 residues. V was trimmed by 0 bases and J by 3 bases, leaving 14 bases between them. The CDR3 here is CASSLSSQGLANEKLFF. CDR3 nucleotides: TGTGCCAGCAGTTTATCGTCTCAGGGGCTCGCTAATGAAAAACTGTTTTTT.

The gene calls are TRBV5-4 and TRBJ1-6; D unclear. With 0 bases removed from V and 0 bases from J, the gap between germline ends came to 13 bases. The germline CDR1 and CDR2 sequences are SGHNT and YYREEE (reference sequence). CDR3 length: 18 residues. CDR3 sequence: CASSLEVAPGSYNSPLHF. Here the CDR3 DNA reads TGTGCCAGCAGCTTGGAGGTAGCCCCGGGCTCCTATAATTCACCCCTCCACTTT.

The chain couples TRBV28 to TRBJ1-2, with D maybe TRBD1 (5 bases). Germline CDR1 and CDR2: MDHEN and SYDVKM. CDR3 length: 15 residues. V shed 5 bases and J shed 1 base, with 14 bases lying between them. The CDR3 reads CASSLDRYFNYGYTF. The CDR3 DNA follows: TGTGCCAGCAGTCTCGACAGATATTTTAACTATGGCTACACCTTC.

The V and J genes are TRBV4-3 and TRBJ2-1; D is ambiguous. CDR1 is LGHNA, CDR2 YSLEER, per germline. CDR3 size: 15 residues. Trimming took 1 base from V and 0 from J, leaving 7 bases between them. The CDR3 DNA follows: TGCGCCAGCAGCCAAGGGCCCCGCTCCTACAATGAGCAGTTCTTC. The encoded protein is CASSQGPRSYNEQFF.

The gene calls are TRBV28 and TRBJ1-1; weak D call: TRBD1 (5 bases). V was cut by 3 bases and J by 8 bases, with 10 bases left in between. This CDR3 region has 12 residues. Germline V lookup: CDR1 MDHEN, CDR2 SYDVKM. The CDR3 bases are TGTGCCAGCAGTTTTTGGGGCGGAGAAGCTTTCTTT. It is translated as CASSFWGGEAFF.

The chain links TRBV28 to TRBJ1-1; 7 bases are a match to TRBD1. The CDR3 runs 12 residues. Looked up from germline, CDR1 is MDHEN and CDR2 is SYDVKM. J gave up 11 bases and V 4 bases, and 7 bases lay outside the gene matches. CDR3 in amino acids: CASSSTTGLAFF. The DNA of the CDR3 is TGTGCCAGCAGTTCTACGACAGGGTTGGCTTTCTTT.

The CDR3 coding sequence is TGTGCCAGCTCACCTAAACCCGGGACAGGACTTGGACTGGCTACAGATACGCAGTATTTT. This sequence encodes CASSPKPGTGLGLATDTQYF. The chain links TRBV18 to TRBJ2-3; 8 positions agree with TRBD1. Germline lookup yields CDR1 KGHSH and CDR2 LQKENI. The length of the CDR3 is 20 residues. V dropped 3 bases and J dropped 3; count of bases not matched to a gene: 20.

The chain recombines TRBV4-1 with TRBJ2-2, with D tentatively TRBD1 (6 bases). Germline CDR1 is MGHRA and CDR2 is YSYEKL. This CDR3 is built from 16 residues. Trimming shortened V by 0 bases and J by 6 bases, and 14 bases separated the two germline ends. The CDR3 sequence is CASSQEQGRLSGELFF. CDR3 nucleotide sequence: TGCGCCAGCAGCCAAGAACAGGGACGGTTGTCCGGGGAGCTGTTTTTT.

V usage is TRBV10-2 and J usage is TRBJ1-1; D possibly corresponds to TRBD1 (6 bases). The CDR3 consists of 13 residues. V lost 6 bases, J lost 7 bases, and 15 bases lay in between. CDR1 is WSHSY and CDR2 is SAAADI in the germline V gene. CDR3 loop: CASSETGRVEAFF. DNA for the CDR3: TGCGCCAGCAGCGAAACAGGGAGGGTTGAAGCTTTCTTT.

The genes are TRBV6-5 and TRBJ1-4; weak D call: TRBD1 (6 bases). The CDR3 has 16 amino acids. CDR1 is MNHEY and CDR2 is SVGAGI in the germline V gene. Between the trimmed V and J ends, which lost 2 bases and 4 bases, there was a span of 14 bases. DNA of the CDR3: TGTGCCAGCAGTTACGAGGCAGGGACATATAATGAAAAACTGTTTTTT. Translating gives CASSYEAGTYNEKLFF.

The V call is TRBV28, the J call TRBJ1-2; no reliable D call. V shed 3 bases and J shed 6 bases, with 14 bases lying between them. Per the germline V gene, CDR1 is MDHEN and CDR2 is SYDVKM. The CDR3 consists of 14 residues. The CDR3 DNA is TGTGCCAGCAGTTTTAGGCCTGGACTGCATGGCTACACCTTC. This codes for CASSFRPGLHGYTF.

The chain couples TRBV6-1 to TRBJ1-5; 8 bases agree with TRBD1. Per the germline V gene, CDR1 is MNHNS and CDR2 is SASEGT. The V segment lost 6 bases and the J segment 9 bases; nucleotides outside the gene matches: 10. The CDR3 is made up of 14 amino acids. CDR3 sequence reads: CASSPGTGTGPQHF. CDR3 DNA: TGTGCCAGCAGCCCCGGGACAGGCACCGGGCCCCAGCATTTT.

V and J are TRBV7-2 and TRBJ2-2; 8 bases fit TRBD1. This CDR3 region has 16 residues. CDR1 is SGHTA and CDR2 is FQGNSA in the germline V gene. The ends lost 4 bases at V and 6 bases at J; junction bases unmatched: 10. CDR3: CASSSQGQGRAGELFF. The DNA for the CDR3 is TGTGCCAGCAGCTCCCAAGGACAGGGCAGGGCCGGGGAGCTGTTTTTT. The full variable domain, rest sourced from reference TRBV7-2 and TRBJ2-2, is GAGVSQSPSNKVTEKGKDVELRCDPISGHTALYWYRQSLGQGLEFLIYFQGNSAPDKSGLPSDRFSAERTGGSVSTLTIQRTQQEDSAVYLCASSSQGQGRAGELFFGEGSRLTVL.